These 27 T cell receptor beta chains share one sample of origin, sequenced in a study of CD8 T cells in Susac syndrome. The authors reverse transcribed roughly 0.45 to 1 ug RNA with random hexamers. TCRdb re-analysed the immunoSEQ multiplex PCR reads in MiXCR, keeping a single row per CDR3 protein. The sample shows 150,000 to 250,000 distinct CDR3 sequences, more than 90% of them seen only once. The sample was CD4+ T cells from PBMCs. The source is a human donor with multiple sclerosis.

The rearrangement joins TRBV4-1 to TRBJ2-5; 9 nucleotides agree with TRBD1. The CDR3 covers 16 residues. V shed 4 bases, J shed 4 bases, and the junction held 10 bases outside the gene matches. Germline lookup yields CDR1 MGHRA and CDR2 YSYEKL. The CDR3 nucleotides read TGCGCCAGCAGCCTTTTCCCCGGACAGGGGCGAGAGACCCAGTACTTC. Protein: CASSLFPGQGRETQYF.

The rearrangement joins TRBV6-6 to TRBJ2-7, with 7 bases aligning to TRBD2. V was pared by 6 bases and J by 3 bases, with 5 bases of the junction left unmatched. CDR3 length equals 13 residues. Germline V gene lookup returns CDR1 MNHNY and CDR2 SVGAGI (reference sequence). The DNA of the CDR3 is TGTGCCAGCAGCCGACTAGCCTACTACGAGCAGTACTTC. This codes for CASSRLAYYEQYF.

The chain couples TRBV29-1 to TRBJ1-4, with D possibly TRBD1 on 6 matching bases. CDR3 size: 13 residues. CDR1 is SQVTM and CDR2 is ANQGSEA in the germline V gene. V was shortened by 3 bases and J by 4 bases, with 9 bases between the two germline ends. DNA for the CDR3: TGCAGCGTTGAGGGACAAGTTAATGAAAAACTGTTTTTT. It is translated as CSVEGQVNEKLFF.

This rearrangement joins TRBV7-3 to TRBJ2-2; weak D call: TRBD2 (5 bases). The CDR3 totals 14 residues. Germline V gene sequence: CDR1 SGHTA, CDR2 FQGTGA. Trimming cost V 4 bases and J 1 base, with 7 bases left between them. CDR3 sequence: CASSSSQNTGELFF. CDR3 bases: TGTGCCAGCAGCTCTAGCCAGAACACCGGGGAGCTGTTTTTT.

The J gene is TRBJ2-7, the V gene TRBV12-3 or TRBV12-4, with a possible D match to TRBD2 (5 bases). The V and J ends lost 6 bases and 2 bases respectively, with 14 bases between them. The CDR3 is 14 amino acids. CDR3 coding DNA: TGTGCCAGCAGCTTTGGACTTAGGCCCTACGAGCAGTACTTC. Its translation: CASSFGLRPYEQYF.

The V gene is TRBV20-1, the J gene TRBJ2-1; weak D call: TRBD2 (5 bases). The germline gives CDR1 DFQATT, CDR2 SNEGSKA (reference sequence). V shed 2 bases and J shed 0 bases, with 11 bases lying between them. The length of the CDR3 is 15 residues. Here the CDR3 reads CSARWPSGSYNEQFF. The CDR3 DNA sequence: TGCAGTGCTAGATGGCCGAGCGGCTCCTACAATGAGCAGTTCTTC.

The chain has TRBV12-3 or TRBV12-4 and TRBJ1-2; D is unclear. The germline V and J ends were trimmed by 1 base and 5 bases, with 8 bases remaining between them. CDR3 length: 13 residues. CDR3 protein: CASSLEGMYGYTF. The CDR3 region has the DNA TGTGCCAGCAGTTTAGAAGGGATGTATGGCTACACCTTC.

The J gene is TRBJ2-5, the V gene TRBV6-6; 8 positions agree with TRBD2. This CDR3 comprises 14 residues. Germline assignment: CDR1 MNHNY and CDR2 SVGAGI (reference sequence). V was pared by 8 bases and J by 1 base, with 6 bases of the junction left unmatched. This CDR3 is CASRAGALQETQYF. CDR3 nucleotide sequence: TGTGCCAGCCGAGCGGGGGCCCTCCAAGAGACCCAGTACTTC.

The DNA of the CDR3 is TGCGCCAGCAGCTTTACTTCGGAGAACTATGGCTACACCTTC. It encodes CASSFTSENYGYTF. This sequence joins TRBV5-1 and TRBJ1-2; D is uncertain. CDR1 and CDR2 from the germline V gene are SGHRS and YFSETQ. This CDR3 region has 14 residues. V was pared by 2 bases and J by 2 bases, with 10 bases between.

The CDR3 here is CAWTPGTSNQPQHF. CDR3 nucleotides: TGTGCCTGGACCCCCGGGACTAGCAATCAGCCCCAGCATTTT. The chain has TRBV30 and TRBJ1-5; tentatively, D is TRBD1 (5 bases). CDR1 and CDR2 from the germline V gene are GTSNPN and SVGIG (reference sequence). The CDR3 runs 14 residues. Deletions cut 4 bases from V and 0 bases from J, with 10 bases between.

The DNA of the CDR3 is TGCAGTGCTAGGGTTAGAGGGTATGGCTACACCTTC. Residues: CSARVRGYGYTF. The chain is built from TRBV20-1 and TRBJ1-2, with D unclear. V lost 3 bases and J 5 bases, leaving 10 bases between the germline ends. Germline CDR1 is DFQATT and CDR2 is SNEGSKA (reference sequence). The CDR3 has 12 residues.

This sequence joins TRBV7-9 and TRBJ2-3; D unclear. This CDR3 has 16 amino acids. The V and J ends lost 1 base and 1 base respectively, with 12 bases between them. Germline V lookup: CDR1 SEHNR, CDR2 FQNEAQ (reference sequence). The CDR3 spells CASSLGTLTRTDTQYF. The CDR3 region has the DNA TGTGCCAGCAGCTTAGGAACTCTCACCCGCACAGATACGCAGTATTTT.

V and J are TRBV9 and TRBJ1-1; TRBD1 is a possible D gene (5 bases). The CDR3 contains 16 residues. Per the germline V gene, CDR1 is SGDLS and CDR2 is YYNGEE. Trimming pared 0 bases from V and 0 bases from J, leaving 12 bases between. The CDR3 bases are TGTGCCAGCAGCGTAGGGGGAGGACACCTGAACACTGAAGCTTTCTTT. It yields the protein CASSVGGGHLNTEAFF.

The chain has TRBV20-1 and TRBJ2-3, with 9 bases identical to TRBD1. This CDR3 has 12 residues. Losses at the gene ends were 6 bases for V and 7 bases for J; bases not matched to a gene: 5. The germline CDR1 and CDR2 sequences are DFQATT and SNEGSKA (reference sequence). CDR3 in amino acids: CSAPGQGYTQYF. CDR3 nucleotides: TGCAGTGCACCGGGACAGGGTTATACGCAGTATTTT.

The chain combines TRBV15 with TRBJ1-2, with 7 bases aligning to TRBD1. This CDR3 spans 15 amino acids. The ends lost 3 bases at V and 7 bases at J; junction bases unmatched: 11. The germline V gene has CDR1 LNHNV and CDR2 YYDKDF (reference sequence). The CDR3: CATSSDRVVDFGYTF. The CDR3 coding sequence is TGTGCCACCAGCAGCGACAGGGTAGTGGATTTTGGCTACACCTTC. Together with reference TRBV15 and TRBJ1-2, the CDR3 gives the full variable domain: DAMVIQNPRYQVTQFGKPVTLSCSQTLNHNVMYWYQQKSSQAPKLLFHYYDKDFNNEADTPDNFQSRRPNTSFCFLDIRSPGLGDTAMYLCATSSDRVVDFGYTFGSGTRLTVV.

The chain links TRBV12-3 or TRBV12-4 to TRBJ2-7, with D unresolved. Trimming left V 7 bases short and J 3 bases short, with 10 bases between. The CDR3 has 12 residues. The CDR3 protein is CASKSADYEQYF. The CDR3 DNA follows: TGTGCCAGCAAGTCAGCAGACTACGAGCAGTACTTC.

V usage is TRBV6-6 and J usage is TRBJ2-7; the D gene could be TRBD1 or TRBD2 (5 bases each). Germline V CDR1 and CDR2: MNHNY, SVGAGI (reference sequence). The V end lost 5 bases, the J end lost 4 bases, and 12 bases lay between the germline ends. This CDR3 is built from 13 residues. The CDR3 DNA sequence: TGTGCCAGCAGTCCGGGGACCTATTACGAGCAGTACTTC. Translated, it gives CASSPGTYYEQYF.

In DNA, the CDR3 is TGTGCCAGCAGCCCCTACAGGGCGGGAGCCTACGAGCAGTACTTC. As protein: CASSPYRAGAYEQYF. This chain links TRBV3-1 with TRBJ2-7; possible D gene TRBD2, 7 bases. CDR1 LGHDT and CDR2 YNNKEL come from the germline V gene (reference sequence). The CDR3 is made up of 15 amino acids. Trimming removed 4 bases at V and 2 bases at J, with 15 bases between.

The chain couples TRBV20-1 to TRBJ2-7, with 12 bases fitting TRBD1. The CDR3 length is 18 residues. The junction had 10 bases not matched to a gene; V was cut back by 1 base and J by 0 bases. Per the germline V gene, CDR1 is DFQATT and CDR2 is SNEGSKA (reference sequence). The CDR3 DNA follows: TGCAGTGCTAGAGTTAGGGACAGGGGGCTTCGTCGCTCCTACGAGCAGTACTTC. Translating gives CSARVRDRGLRRSYEQYF.

The V and J genes are TRBV12-3 or TRBV12-4 and TRBJ2-4; 9 bases are shared with TRBD1. This CDR3 region has 13 residues. Trimming cost V 3 bases and J 8 bases; bases outside gene matches: 2. The CDR3 bases are TGTGCCAGCAGTTTGGGGGACAGGGACATTCAGTACTTC. It translates to CASSLGDRDIQYF.

CDR3 loop: CASSFASGRVRNEQFF. CDR3 bases: TGTGCCAGCAGCTTCGCCAGCGGGAGAGTTAGGAATGAGCAGTTCTTC. The chain combines TRBV11-2 with TRBJ2-1; TRBD2 matches at 8 bases. The ends lost 3 bases at V and 7 bases at J; junction bases unmatched: 11. This CDR3 is 16 amino acids long. Germline V gives CDR1 SGHAT, CDR2 FQNNGV.

The chain couples TRBV29-1 to TRBJ2-7; maybe TRBD2 (6 bases). In germline, CDR1 is SQVTM, CDR2 ANQGSEA. Trimming removed 5 bases at V and 4 bases at J, with 12 bases between. This CDR3 has 12 residues. CDR3 nucleotide sequence: TGCAGCGTTCCCCCCCGGGAGTACGAGCAGTACTTC. It is translated as CSVPPREYEQYF.

The gene calls are TRBV5-1 and TRBJ1-2; the match to TRBD1 covers 9 bases. The trim removed 5 bases at V and 7 bases at J, leaving 9 bases unmatched. CDR1 and CDR2 from the germline V gene are SGHRS and YFSETQ. This CDR3 has 14 residues. The CDR3 here is CASRGGTGQFGYTF. Written as DNA, the CDR3 is TGCGCCAGCAGGGGAGGGACAGGGCAATTTGGCTACACCTTC. Supplemented by reference TRBV5-1 and TRBJ1-2, the full variable domain reads KAGVTQTPRYLIKTRGQQVTLSCSPISGHRSVSWYQQTPGQGLQFLFEYFSETQRNKGNFPGRFSGRQFSNSRSEMNVSTLELGDSALYLCASRGGTGQFGYTFGSGTRLTVV.

This sequence joins TRBV20-1 and TRBJ2-1; TRBD2 matches at 9 bases. Germline CDR1 and CDR2: DFQATT and SNEGSKA (reference sequence). This CDR3 has 14 residues. The V and J ends lost 8 bases and 9 bases, in that order; junction bases with no gene match: 14. The CDR3 region is CSPTNPAGGLEQFF. CDR3 nucleotides: TGCAGTCCAACAAACCCAGCGGGAGGTCTTGAGCAGTTCTTC.

The genes are TRBV27 and TRBJ2-5, with a weak D call TRBD1 (5 bases). Trimming removed 4 bases from V and 4 bases from J, with 13 bases in between. Looked up from germline, CDR1 is MNHEY and CDR2 is SMNVEV (reference sequence). This CDR3 has 14 amino acids. Here the CDR3 DNA reads TGTGCCAGCAGTTCAAGCAGGGCCGCAGAGACCCAGTACTTC. Protein product: CASSSSRAAETQYF.

This chain connects TRBV11-2 to TRBJ2-1; 8 bases align to TRBD1. The junction had 7 bases not matched to a gene; V was cut back by 7 bases and J by 5 bases. The CDR3 has 14 residues. Germline assignment: CDR1 SGHAT and CDR2 FQNNGV. The CDR3 bases are TGTGCCAGCAACCGGGACAGGCTCCACAATGAGCAGTTCTTC. Translation: CASNRDRLHNEQFF.

This rearrangement joins TRBV2 to TRBJ2-5; a weak D match, TRBD1 (6 bases). Trimming pared 3 bases from V and 5 bases from J, leaving 7 bases between. Looked up from germline, CDR1 is SNHLY and CDR2 is FYNNEI. The CDR3 spans 12 residues. CDR3 region: CASSDRGETQYF. The DNA for the CDR3 is TGTGCCAGCAGTGACAGGGGTGAGACCCAGTACTTC.